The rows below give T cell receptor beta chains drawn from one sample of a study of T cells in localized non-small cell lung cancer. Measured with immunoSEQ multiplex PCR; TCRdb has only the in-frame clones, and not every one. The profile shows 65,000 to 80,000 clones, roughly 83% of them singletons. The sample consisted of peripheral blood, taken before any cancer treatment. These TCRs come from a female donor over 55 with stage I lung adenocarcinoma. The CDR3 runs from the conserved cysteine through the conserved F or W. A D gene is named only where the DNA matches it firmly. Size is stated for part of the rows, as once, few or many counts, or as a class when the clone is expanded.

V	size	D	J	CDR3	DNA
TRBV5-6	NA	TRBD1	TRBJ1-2	CASSLVTGVGYGYTF	TGTGCCAGCAGCTTGGTTACAGGGGTGGGCTATGGCTACACCTTC
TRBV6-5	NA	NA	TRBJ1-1	CASYRDTEAFF	TGTGCCAGTTACAGGGACACTGAAGCTTTCTTT
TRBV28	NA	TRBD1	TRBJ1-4	CASSLRQGGGEKLFF	TGTGCCAGCAGCCTAAGACAGGGCGGTGGTGAAAAACTGTTTTTT
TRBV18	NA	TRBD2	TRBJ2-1	CASSPGGAGYNEQFF	TGTGCCAGCTCACCCGGTGGAGCGGGGTACAATGAGCAGTTCTTC
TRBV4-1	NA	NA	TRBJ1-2	CASSQDEDYGYTF	TGCGCCAGCAGCCAAGATGAAGACTATGGCTACACCTTC
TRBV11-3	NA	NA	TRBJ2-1	CASSFDYLDEQFF	TGTGCCAGCAGTTTCGACTATCTGGATGAGCAGTTCTTC
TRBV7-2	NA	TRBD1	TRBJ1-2	CASSPRQGVGYTF	TGTGCCAGCAGCCCGCGACAGGGGGTGGGCTACACCTTC
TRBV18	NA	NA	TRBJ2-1	CASSPSGGYNEQFF	TGTGCCAGCTCACCGAGCGGAGGTTACAATGAGCAGTTCTTC
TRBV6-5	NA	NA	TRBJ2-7	CASSYSGNRLYEQYF	TGTGCCAGCAGTTACTCGGGTAACAGGCTCTACGAGCAGTACTTC
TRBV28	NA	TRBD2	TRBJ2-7	CASSQIAGAYEQYF	TGTGCCAGCAGCCAAATAGCGGGAGCTTACGAGCAGTACTTC
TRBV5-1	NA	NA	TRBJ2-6	CASSPSPGVTGANVLTF	TGCGCCAGCAGCCCTTCCCCCGGGGTCACTGGGGCCAACGTCCTGACTTTC
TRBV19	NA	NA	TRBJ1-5	CASSITIHQPQHF	TGTGCCAGTAGTATTACAATTCATCAGCCCCAGCATTTT
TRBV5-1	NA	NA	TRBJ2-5	CASSLYSSQETQYF	TGCGCCAGCAGCTTGTACAGTTCTCAAGAGACCCAGTACTTC
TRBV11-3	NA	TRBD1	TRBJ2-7	CASSFSGTGLREQYF	TGTGCCAGCAGCTTCTCGGGGACAGGACTGAGGGAGCAGTACTTC
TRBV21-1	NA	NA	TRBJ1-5	CASSAHYPQHF	TGTGCCAGCAGCGCCCACTATCCCCAGCATTTT
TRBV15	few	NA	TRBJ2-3	CATSRAGRGGTDTQYF	TGTGCCACCAGCAGAGCGGGCAGGGGGGGCACAGATACGCAGTATTTT
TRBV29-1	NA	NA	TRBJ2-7	CSVEGGSELSYEQYF	TGCAGCGTTGAAGGTGGCAGCGAACTCTCCTACGAGCAGTACTTC
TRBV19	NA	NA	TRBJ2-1	CASSIDGASGVYNEQFF	TGTGCCAGTAGTATAGATGGGGCGTCGGGGGTCTACAATGAGCAGTTCTTC
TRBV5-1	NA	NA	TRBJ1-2	CASRWTPSNYGYTF	TGCGCCAGCAGATGGACACCATCTAACTATGGCTACACCTTC
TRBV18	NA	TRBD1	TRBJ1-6	CASSPRQGLDSPLHF	TGTGCCAGCTCACCGAGACAGGGGCTGGATTCACCCCTCCACTTT
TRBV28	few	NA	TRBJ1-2	CASRKDSLYYGYTF	TGTGCCAGCAGGAAAGACAGCCTCTACTATGGCTACACCTTC
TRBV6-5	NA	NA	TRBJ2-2	CASSYSTVPRTGELFF	TGTGCCAGCAGTTACTCGACGGTTCCGAGGACCGGGGAGCTGTTTTTT
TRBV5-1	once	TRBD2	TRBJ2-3	CASSLSSGSTDTQYF	TGCGCCAGCAGCTTGTCTAGCGGGAGCACAGATACGCAGTATTTT
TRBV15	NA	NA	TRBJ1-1	CATSRGIVSMNTEAFF	TGTGCCACCAGCAGGGGAATCGTATCCATGAACACTGAAGCTTTCTTT
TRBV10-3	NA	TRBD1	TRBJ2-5	CAISPRDREETQYF	TGTGCCATCAGTCCTCGGGACAGGGAAGAGACCCAGTACTTC
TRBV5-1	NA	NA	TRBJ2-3	CASSLGADTQYF	TGCGCCAGCAGCTTGGGTGCGGATACGCAGTATTTT
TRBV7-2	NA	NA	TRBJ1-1	CASSLDGGGYTEAFF	TGTGCCAGCAGCTTAGATGGGGGAGGGTACACTGAAGCTTTCTTT
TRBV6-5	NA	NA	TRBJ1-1	CASSITGGDTEAFF	TGTGCCAGCAGTATCACCGGGGGCGATACTGAAGCTTTCTTT
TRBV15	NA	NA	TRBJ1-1	CATSREGLMNTEAFF	TGTGCCACCAGCAGAGAGGGGCTGATGAACACTGAAGCTTTCTTT
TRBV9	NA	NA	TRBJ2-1	CASSVGRAAYNEQFF	TGTGCCAGCAGCGTAGGACGGGCCGCCTACAATGAGCAGTTCTTC
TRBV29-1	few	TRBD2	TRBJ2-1	CSAGGGTYNEQFF	TGCAGCGCTGGGGGGGGGACCTACAATGAGCAGTTCTTC
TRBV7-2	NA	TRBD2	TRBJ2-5	CASSPGFAGGGTQYF	TGTGCCAGCAGCCCCGGGTTTGCGGGGGGCGGAACCCAGTACTTC
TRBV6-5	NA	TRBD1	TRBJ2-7	CASSRTGGIYEQYF	TGTGCCAGCAGCAGGACAGGGGGCATCTACGAGCAGTACTTC
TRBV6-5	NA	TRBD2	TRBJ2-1	CASSRTSGINEQFF	TGTGCCAGCAGCCGGACTAGCGGGATCAATGAGCAGTTCTTC
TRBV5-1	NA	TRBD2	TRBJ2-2	CASSPGLAGESAGELFF	TGCGCCAGCAGCCCGGGACTAGCGGGGGAGTCCGCCGGGGAGCTGTTTTTT
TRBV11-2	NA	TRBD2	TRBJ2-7	CASSPVGEGLEQYF	TGTGCCAGCAGCCCAGTGGGGGAGGGGCTTGAGCAGTACTTC
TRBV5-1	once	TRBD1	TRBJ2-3	CASSLVDRGSGDTQYF	TGCGCCAGCAGCTTGGTGGACAGGGGGTCCGGGGATACGCAGTATTTT
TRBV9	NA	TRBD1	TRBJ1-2	CASSVIGTGVVNYGYTF	TGTGCCAGCAGCGTAATCGGGACAGGGGTCGTTAACTATGGCTACACCTTC
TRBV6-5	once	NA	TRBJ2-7	CASSYSIQVHEQYF	TGTGCCAGCAGTTACTCGATACAGGTCCACGAGCAGTACTTC
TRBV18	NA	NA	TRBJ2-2	CASSPSGTGELFF	TGTGCCAGCTCACCGTCGGGGACCGGGGAGCTGTTTTTT
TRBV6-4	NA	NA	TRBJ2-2	CASSPEGGANTGELFF	TGTGCCAGCAGCCCGGAGGGCGGCGCGAACACCGGGGAGCTGTTTTTT
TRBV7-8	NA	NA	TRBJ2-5	CASSLVDVQYF	TGTGCCAGCAGCTTAGTGGATGTCCAGTACTTC
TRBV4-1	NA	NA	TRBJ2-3	CASSWSGGIDTQYF	TGCGCCAGCAGCTGGAGTGGGGGAATAGATACGCAGTATTTT
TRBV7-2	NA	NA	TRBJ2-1	CASSHGLSNEQFF	TGTGCCAGCAGCCACGGACTCTCCAATGAGCAGTTCTTC
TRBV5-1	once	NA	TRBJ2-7	CASRVGILYEQYF	TGCGCCAGCAGGGTCGGGATTCTCTACGAGCAGTACTTC
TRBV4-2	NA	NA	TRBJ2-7	CASSQAGPTSYEQYF	TGTGCCAGCAGCCAGGCGGGACCGACCTCCTACGAGCAGTACTTC
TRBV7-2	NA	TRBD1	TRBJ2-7	CASSLGVDRVSEQYF	TGTGCCAGCAGCTTAGGGGTGGACAGGGTAAGCGAGCAGTACTTC
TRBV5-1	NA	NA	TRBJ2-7	CASSFGPTEQYF	TGCGCCAGCAGCTTCGGGCCGACCGAGCAGTACTTC
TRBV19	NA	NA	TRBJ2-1	CASSSSGGRNNEQFF	TGTGCCAGTAGTTCCTCCGGGGGTAGGAACAATGAGCAGTTCTTC
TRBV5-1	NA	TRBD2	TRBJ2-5	CASGLAGQETQYF	TGCGCCAGTGGACTAGCGGGGCAAGAGACCCAGTACTTC
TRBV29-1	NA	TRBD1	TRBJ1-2	CSANSEGGKGDGYTF	TGCAGCGCCAATTCCGAAGGGGGCAAAGGGGATGGCTACACCTTC
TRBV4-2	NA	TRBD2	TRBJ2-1	CASSQDLFRGGRGNEQFF	TGTGCCAGCAGCCAAGATTTGTTTCGTGGCGGGAGGGGGAATGAGCAGTTCTTC
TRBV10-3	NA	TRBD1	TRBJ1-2	CAIGQGGNYGYTF	TGTGCCATTGGACAGGGCGGAAACTATGGCTACACCTTC
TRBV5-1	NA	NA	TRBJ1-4	CASSLGQGPEKLFF	TGCGCCAGCAGCTTGGGTCAGGGTCCTGAAAAACTGTTTTTT
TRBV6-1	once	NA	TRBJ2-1	CATSSDRFRQFF	TGTGCCACTTCATCTGACAGGTTCCGGCAGTTCTTC
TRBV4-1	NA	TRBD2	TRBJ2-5	CASSHRHTSGRPQETQYF	TGCGCCAGCAGCCATCGTCACACTAGCGGGAGACCCCAAGAGACCCAGTACTTC
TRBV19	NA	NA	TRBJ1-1	CASRVFQGHTEAFF	TGTGCCAGTAGAGTTTTTCAGGGACACACTGAAGCTTTCTTT
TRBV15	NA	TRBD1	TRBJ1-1	CAASRGDQEEAFF	TGTGCCGCCAGCAGGGGGGACCAAGAGGAAGCTTTCTTT
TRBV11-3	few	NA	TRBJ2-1	CASSSRVLAEQFF	TGTGCCAGCAGCTCCAGGGTGTTGGCTGAGCAGTTCTTC